The 31 T cell receptor beta chains in this list originate from one sample, sequenced in a study of OX40 agonist ivuxolimab in advanced cancers. TCRdb keeps only in-frame clones here, not all; method: immunoSEQ multiplex PCR. The data show some 43,000 clones, roughly 94% seen once. This sample comprised CD4+ or CD8+ T cells sorted from blood, obtained in a trial of the OX40 agonist ivuxolimab. The receptors originated from an adult with an advanced solid tumor such as melanoma, head and neck, liver or kidney cancer.

V usage is TRBV7-6 and J usage is TRBJ2-2; D gene ambiguous. Looked up from germline, CDR1 is SGHVS and CDR2 is FNYEAQ. V was pared by 2 bases and J by 6 bases, with 10 bases between. The CDR3 is 14 amino acids. The CDR3 nucleotides are TGTGCCAGCAGCTTACCGAGCTGGTCCGGGGAGCTGTTTTTT. Amino acids: CASSLPSWSGELFF.

CDR3 loop: CASSAGTENTEAFF. The CDR3 DNA reads TGTGCCAGTAGTGCTGGGACAGAGAACACTGAAGCTTTCTTT. The chain employs TRBV19 and TRBJ1-1; TRBD1 aligns across 7 bases. J was trimmed by 1 base and V by 5 bases; bases with no gene match: 4. Germline V lookup: CDR1 LNHDA, CDR2 SQIVND (reference sequence). This CDR3 spans 14 amino acids.

The chain employs TRBV29-1 and TRBJ1-1; possibly TRBD1 for D (5 bases). Germline V lookup: CDR1 SQVTM, CDR2 ANQGSEA. This CDR3 has 15 amino acids. Trimming removed 2 bases from V and 0 bases from J, with 13 bases in between. Here the CDR3 reads CSVEPRRGVNTEAFF. In DNA form, the CDR3 reads TGCAGCGTTGAACCCCGGCGGGGGGTGAACACTGAAGCTTTCTTT.

The chain couples TRBV7-9 to TRBJ2-5, with D tentatively TRBD2 (6 bases). Looked up from germline, CDR1 is SEHNR and CDR2 is FQNEAQ (reference sequence). CDR3 size: 13 residues. The V and J ends lost 6 bases and 4 bases respectively, with 12 bases between them. CDR3 region: CASRHEGGETQYF. CDR3 nucleotide sequence: TGTGCCAGCAGACATGAGGGAGGAGAGACCCAGTACTTC.

V and J are TRBV9 and TRBJ2-7, with D perhaps matching TRBD2 (6 bases). The length of the CDR3 is 15 residues. Germline V gene data show CDR1 as SGDLS and CDR2 as YYNGEE. V lost 0 bases to trimming and J lost 0 bases, with 10 bases between them. CDR3 residues: CASSVAAGYSYEQYF. DNA for the CDR3: TGTGCCAGCAGCGTAGCGGCGGGATACTCCTACGAGCAGTACTTC.

The rearrangement joins TRBV18 to TRBJ2-6, with D maybe TRBD1 (5 bases). V dropped 2 bases and J dropped 4 bases, with 15 bases sitting between them. CDR1 is KGHSH and CDR2 is LQKENI in the germline V gene. There are 17 residues in the CDR3. The CDR3 here is CASSPSRVPSGANVLTF. DNA of the CDR3: TGTGCCAGCTCACCAAGCAGGGTGCCGTCCGGGGCCAACGTCCTGACTTTC. The full variable domain, completed using reference TRBV18 and TRBJ2-6, is NAGVMQNPRHLVRRRGQEARLRCSPMKGHSHVYWYRQLPEEGLKFMVYLQKENIIDESGMPKERFSAEFPKEGPSILRIQQVVRGDSAAYFCASSPSRVPSGANVLTFGAGSRLTVL.

The gene calls are TRBV5-1 and TRBJ2-7; 14 nucleotides match TRBD2. CDR1 and CDR2 from the germline V gene are SGHRS and YFSETQ. The J segment lost 3 bases and the V segment lost 4 bases, leaving 3 bases of the junction unmatched. This CDR3 spans 15 amino acids. The CDR3 coding sequence is TGCGCCAGCAGCGGGGGACTAGCGGGAGTCTACGAGCAGTACTTC. Translation: CASSGGLAGVYEQYF.

The CDR3 reads CASSPDGEGEQYF. In DNA, the CDR3 is TGTGCCAGCAGCCCCGACGGGGAAGGAGAGCAGTACTTC. The chain has TRBV9 and TRBJ2-7, with D possibly matching TRBD2 (5 bases). CDR3 length: 13 residues. V lost 4 bases to trimming and J lost 7 bases, with 15 bases between them. Germline V CDR1 and CDR2: SGDLS, YYNGEE.

This chain's CDR3 is CASSASRLFTSSYNEQFF. CDR3 coding DNA: TGTGCCAGCAGCGCATCTCGACTTTTCACGAGCTCCTACAATGAGCAGTTCTTC. The chain combines TRBV5-4 with TRBJ2-1, with no clear D. The germline CDR1 and CDR2 sequences are SGHNT and YYREEE (reference sequence). Trimming removed 4 bases at V and 0 bases at J, with 20 bases between. The CDR3 is 18 residues long.

The rearrangement links TRBV2 to TRBJ2-7, with 9 bases matching TRBD2. CDR3 length equals 15 residues. Germline-derived CDR1 and CDR2 are SNHLY and FYNNEI. V shed 3 bases and J 3 bases; nucleotides not matched to a gene: 6. The CDR3 nucleotides read TGTGCCAGCAGTGACTCGGGACTAGCAGGCTACGAGCAGTACTTC. Its protein product is CASSDSGLAGYEQYF.

This sequence joins TRBV19 and TRBJ2-1; 9 bases map to TRBD2. Germline CDR1 and CDR2: LNHDA and SQIVND (reference sequence). V was pared by 3 bases and J by 6 bases, with 6 bases of the junction left unmatched. The length of the CDR3 is 15 residues. The chain's CDR3 is CASSIISGSGNEQFF. The CDR3 DNA reads as TGTGCCAGTAGTATTATTAGCGGGAGCGGCAATGAGCAGTTCTTC. The full variable domain, rest sourced from reference TRBV19 and TRBJ2-1, is DGGITQSPKYLFRKEGQNVTLSCEQNLNHDAMYWYRQDPGQGLRLIYYSQIVNDFQKGDIAEGYSVSREKKESFPLTVTSAQKNPTAFYLCASSIISGSGNEQFFGPGTRLTVL.

A note on this clone: The sample carries other DNA sequences with the same CDR3. The V and J genes are TRBV19 and TRBJ1-5; D not resolved. This CDR3 is built from 11 residues. V lost 4 bases and J 6 bases, leaving 4 bases between the germline ends. Germline values: CDR1 LNHDA, CDR2 SQIVND (reference sequence). The CDR3 protein is CASSRGQPQHF. As DNA, the CDR3 is TGTGCCAGTAGTAGGGGTCAGCCCCAGCATTTT.

This chain connects TRBV7-9 to TRBJ1-1, with 8 bases fitting TRBD1. The germline CDR1 and CDR2 sequences are SEHNR and FQNEAQ (reference sequence). The CDR3 is 17 residues long. V was pared by 1 base and J by 4 bases, with 11 bases of the junction left unmatched. CDR3 residues: CASSLETGGRVGTEAFF. The CDR3 coding sequence is TGTGCCAGCAGCTTAGAAACAGGGGGAAGAGTTGGCACTGAAGCTTTCTTT. The complete variable domain, with remaining parts taken from reference TRBV7-9 and TRBJ1-1, reads DTGVSQNPRHKITKRGQNVTFRCDPISEHNRLYWYRQTLGQGPEFLTYFQNEAQLEKSRLLSDRFSAERPKGSFSTLEIQRTEQGDSAMYLCASSLETGGRVGTEAFFGQGTRLTVV.

V is TRBV29-1 and J is TRBJ1-2; 7 nucleotides agree with TRBD1. Germline values: CDR1 SQVTM, CDR2 ANQGSEA. This CDR3 contains 14 residues. The J segment lost 2 bases and the V segment lost 2 bases, leaving 5 bases of the junction unmatched. The CDR3, as DNA: TGCAGCGTTGAACTGGACAGGTTAAACTATGGCTACACCTTC. This encodes CSVELDRLNYGYTF.

This chain links TRBV14 with TRBJ2-2; no clear D gene. CDR3 size: 13 residues. Trimming removed 2 bases from V and 6 bases from J, with 7 bases in between. Germline CDR1 reads SGHDN; CDR2 reads FVKESK. The CDR3 DNA sequence: TGTGCCAGCAGCCAACTGTGGCCCGGGGAGCTGTTTTTT. This sequence encodes CASSQLWPGELFF.

The V gene is TRBV5-5, the J gene TRBJ1-5, with 7 positions matching TRBD1. CDR1 is SGHKS and CDR2 is YYEKEE in the germline V gene (reference sequence). This CDR3 region has 14 residues. After removal of 4 bases from V and 6 bases from J, the junction contained 7 bases not matched to a gene. CDR3 amino acids: CASSPVQGTQPQHF. The CDR3, as DNA: TGTGCCAGCAGCCCAGTACAGGGGACTCAGCCCCAGCATTTT. Based on the CDR3 plus reference TRBV5-5 and TRBJ1-5, the full variable domain is DAGVTQSPTHLIKTRGQQVTLRCSPISGHKSVSWYQQVLGQGPQFIFQYYEKEERGRGNFPDRFSARQFPNYSSELNVNALLLGDSALYLCASSPVQGTQPQHFGDGTRLSIL.

The chain uses TRBV7-9 and TRBJ1-1; D remains unclear. V was shortened by 4 bases and J by 1 base, with 4 bases between the two germline ends. Germline assignment: CDR1 SEHNR and CDR2 FQNEAQ (reference sequence). The CDR3 spans 12 residues. Written as DNA, the CDR3 is TGTGCCAGCAGCTCCAAGAACACTGAAGCTTTCTTT. This codes for CASSSKNTEAFF.

The chain couples TRBV4-3 to TRBJ2-7; tentatively, D is TRBD1 or TRBD2 (5 bases each). From germline, CDR1 is LGHNA and CDR2 YSLEER. Trimming stripped 8 bases from V and 5 bases from J, with 19 bases between. This CDR3 region has 14 residues. In DNA form, the CDR3 reads TGCGCCAGCTCCCCGGGGCAGGGAATGGACGAGCAGTACTTC. Amino acids: CASSPGQGMDEQYF.

The genes are TRBV5-6 and TRBJ2-2; D not resolved. The ends were cut back, 2 bases at V and 4 bases at J, with 12 bases in the middle. CDR1 is SGHDT and CDR2 is YYEEEE in the germline V gene. This CDR3 contains 15 residues. The CDR3 region has the DNA TGTGCCAGCAGCTTTCATGGTTGGAGCACCGGGGAGCTGTTTTTT. Its protein is CASSFHGWSTGELFF. Full variable domain (rest looked up from reference TRBV5-6 and TRBJ2-2): DAGVTQSPTHLIKTRGQQVTLRCSPKSGHDTVSWYQQALGQGPQFIFQYYEEEERQRGNFPDRFSGHQFPNYSSELNVNALLLGDSALYLCASSFHGWSTGELFFGEGSRLTVL.

CDR3 sequence: CASSVRGGTGELFF. Here the CDR3 DNA reads TGTGCCAGCAGCGTCCGGGGTGGCACCGGGGAGCTGTTTTTT. The J gene is TRBJ2-2, the V gene TRBV11-1; D possibly corresponds to TRBD2 (5 bases). This CDR3 is 14 amino acids long. Germline V gene data show CDR1 as SGHAT and CDR2 as FQDESV (reference sequence). Trimming removed 5 bases at V and 4 bases at J, with 11 bases between.

V is TRBV27 and J is TRBJ2-4, with D possibly matching TRBD1 (5 bases). CDR1 is MNHEY and CDR2 is SMNVEV in the germline V gene (reference sequence). With 2 bases removed from V and 0 bases from J, the gap between germline ends came to 8 bases. CDR3 length: 15 amino acids. CDR3 DNA sequence: TGTGCCAGCAGTTTAGGGGCGCTAGCCAAAAACATTCAGTACTTC. Protein sequence: CASSLGALAKNIQYF.

This chain links TRBV7-9 with TRBJ2-7; TRBD2 might be the D (6 bases). The V gene lost 4 bases and the J gene lost 0 bases, with 7 bases spanning the gap. This CDR3 is built from 13 residues. Germline V gene sequence: CDR1 SEHNR, CDR2 FQNEAQ (reference sequence). CDR3 bases: TGTGCCAGCAGCTCTAGCGTCTCCTACGAGCAGTACTTC. Amino acid sequence: CASSSSVSYEQYF.

The rearrangement uses TRBV5-1 and TRBJ1-2; D is perhaps TRBD1 (5 bases). Trimming took 2 bases from V and 8 from J, leaving 13 bases between them. The CDR3 loop spans 13 amino acids. Germline V gene lookup returns CDR1 SGHRS and CDR2 YFSETQ. The CDR3 protein is CASSFSTASGYTF. CDR3 nucleotide sequence: TGCGCCAGCAGCTTTTCGACAGCCAGCGGCTACACCTTC.

For the CDR3, the DNA is TGTGCCAGCAGCGTAGCAGGGAGCGGTCAGCCCCAGCATTTT. Protein: CASSVAGSGQPQHF. The chain has TRBV9 and TRBJ1-5; possibly TRBD1 for D (5 bases). Trimming removed 0 bases at V and 6 bases at J, with 10 bases between. There are 14 residues in the CDR3. Germline V gene lookup returns CDR1 SGDLS and CDR2 YYNGEE.

This clone was recorded once. No DNA is shown, since the ends of the CDR3 on it are uncertain; the CDR3 is the one TCRdb lists. This chain joins TRBV27 and TRBJ2-1; the table calls TRBD2, which could not be checked here. The CDR3 comprises 18 residues, both ends counted. Germline lookup yields CDR1 MNHEY and CDR2 SMNVEV (reference sequence). CDR3 region: CASSLYFGAGSSYNEQFF.

This clone is judged large. The V gene is TRBV9, the J gene TRBJ1-5, with D perhaps TRBD1 (5 bases). This CDR3 comprises 16 residues. From germline, CDR1 is SGDLS and CDR2 YYNGEE. Trimming shortened V by 0 bases and J by 0 bases, and 10 bases separated the two germline ends. DNA of the CDR3: TGTGCCAGCAGCGTAGACGGCAGGGCTAGCAATCAGCCCCAGCATTTT. It is translated as CASSVDGRASNQPQHF.

CDR3 loop: CASSLITYEQYF. In DNA form, the CDR3 reads TGTGCCAGCAGTTTAATTACTTACGAGCAGTACTTC. The chain combines TRBV28 with TRBJ2-7, with D hard to call. The CDR3 is made up of 12 amino acids. V lost 2 bases and J lost 4, with 6 bases in between. Germline-derived CDR1 and CDR2 are MDHEN and SYDVKM.

The rearrangement links TRBV7-2 to TRBJ2-5; perhaps D is TRBD1 or TRBD2 (5 bases each). CDR1 is SGHTA, CDR2 FQGNSA, per germline. The CDR3 totals 15 residues. V was pared by 5 bases and J by 5 bases, with 18 bases between. Here the CDR3 DNA reads TGTGCCAGCAGCCCTGGGACCCCAAAGGGGGAGACCCAGTACTTC. Amino acid sequence: CASSPGTPKGETQYF.

This rearrangement joins TRBV19 to TRBJ2-7; D tentatively reads TRBD1 or TRBD2 (5 bases each). Deletions cut 5 bases from V and 5 bases from J, with 16 bases between. The germline V gene has CDR1 LNHDA and CDR2 SQIVND (reference sequence). The CDR3 totals 14 residues. The CDR3 reads CASSPPGLHNEQYF. CDR3 in DNA: TGTGCCAGTAGTCCCCCGGGGCTTCACAACGAGCAGTACTTC. Looking up the rest from reference TRBV19 and TRBJ2-7 gives the full variable domain: DGGITQSPKYLFRKEGQNVTLSCEQNLNHDAMYWYRQDPGQGLRLIYYSQIVNDFQKGDIAEGYSVSREKKESFPLTVTSAQKNPTAFYLCASSPPGLHNEQYFGPGTRLTVT.

The gene calls are TRBV30 and TRBJ1-2; D gene ambiguous. Germline loops: CDR1 GTSNPN, CDR2 SVGIG (reference sequence). CDR3 length equals 15 residues. V dropped 1 base and J dropped 0 bases, with 12 bases sitting between them. Here the CDR3 DNA reads TGTGCCTGGAGTGGCGCGGACCTCTCTAACTATGGCTACACCTTC. Its protein is CAWSGADLSNYGYTF.

The rearrangement links TRBV15 to TRBJ2-5; D not certain. Germline lookup yields CDR1 LNHNV and CDR2 YYDKDF (reference sequence). V gave up 1 base and J gave up 4 bases, with 10 bases separating them. The CDR3 is 14 residues long. The CDR3 DNA reads TGTGCCACCAGCAGAGTGGACCGACTAGAGACCCAGTACTTC. Protein sequence: CATSRVDRLETQYF.